The table lists the clone carrying this T cell receptor (beta chain) with many counts. The data were obtained in a study of T cells in Graves' hyperthyroidism and ophthalmopathy. V was clipped by 2 bases and J by 7 bases, with 8 bases between them. The length of the CDR3 is 12 residues. Germline values: CDR1 SEHNR, CDR2 FQNEAQ (reference sequence). There were TCR beta CDR3 regions amplified from RNA transcripts. Using the HTBI primer set, a first-round RT-PCR was run on the TCR CDR3. TCRdb independently ran MiXCR on the multiplex PCR reads; one entry per CDR3 protein. This table holds about 400,000 distinct CDR3 sequences, about 15% found once. Disease lasting under 3 months, a NOSPECS grade of at least 4, and a Clinical Activity Score of at least 3 were features of the ophthalmopathy patients. The PBMCs studied were ones that came from 10 ml fresh peripheral blood.

The receptor's source is a woman aged 60 to 75 with Graves' ophthalmopathy. What was sequenced was blood. The rearrangement uses TRBV7-9 and TRBJ1-1; no reliable D call. The CDR3 region is CASSLSGFEAFF. Here the CDR3 DNA reads TGTGCCAGCAGCTTATCAGGCTTTGAAGCTTTCTTT.